The 25 T cell receptor beta chains in this list originate from one sample, sequenced in a study of technical replicates of blood from several donors. Here immunoSEQ multiplex PCR was the method, and the copy in TCRdb shows in-frame clones only, minus some. The sample has approximately 75,000 clones, around 97% seen once. Sequencing was performed on T cells isolated from PBMCs. These receptor sequences come from a human donor in good health.

The chain uses TRBV27 and TRBJ2-7, with D maybe TRBD1 (6 bases). Trimming stripped 2 bases from V and 2 bases from J, with 10 bases between. CDR3 size: 14 residues. The V gene's germline CDR1 is MNHEY and CDR2 SMNVEV (reference sequence). Written as DNA, the CDR3 is TGTGCCAGCAGTTTAGGGACAAGGGCCTACGAGCAGTACTTC. It specifies CASSLGTRAYEQYF.

The gene calls are TRBV5-8 and TRBJ1-5; no firm D call. The germline V and J ends were trimmed by 0 bases and 3 bases, with 7 bases remaining between them. This CDR3 comprises 14 residues. CDR1 SGHTS and CDR2 YDEGEE come from the germline V gene. The CDR3 is CASSLEENNQPQHF. The CDR3 DNA reads as TGTGCCAGCAGCTTGGAAGAGAACAATCAGCCCCAGCATTTT.

J is TRBJ2-1 and V is TRBV9; D is possibly TRBD1 (5 bases). The CDR3 has 15 amino acids. CDR1 and CDR2 from the germline V gene are SGDLS and YYNGEE. V lost 8 bases and J 0 bases, leaving 15 bases between the germline ends. The CDR3: CASRKGMSSYNEQFF. For the CDR3, the DNA is TGTGCCAGTAGGAAGGGGATGAGCTCCTACAATGAGCAGTTCTTC.

The rearrangement uses TRBV5-5 and TRBJ1-3; 9 bases fit TRBD1. Per germline, CDR1 SGHKS and CDR2 YYEKEE (reference sequence). V was pared by 4 bases and J by 2 bases, with 7 bases of the junction left unmatched. This CDR3 is 16 amino acids long. In DNA form, the CDR3 reads TGTGCCAGCAGCGCCGGGACAGGGTATGCTGGAAACACCATATATTTT. Encoded protein: CASSAGTGYAGNTIYF.

J is TRBJ2-1 and V is TRBV11-2, with 8 bases matching TRBD1. Germline assignment: CDR1 SGHAT and CDR2 FQNNGV. This CDR3 comprises 18 residues. J lost 8 bases, V lost 5 bases, and 20 bases had no gene match. The CDR3 is CASSRYPTGAGGLDEQFF. The CDR3 DNA is TGTGCCAGCAGCCGCTACCCTACAGGGGCAGGGGGCTTAGATGAGCAGTTCTTC.

DNA of the CDR3: TGTGCCACCAGCAGAGATAAGGTGGTGGGGGGAGGTACGCAGTATTTT. Its protein is CATSRDKVVGGGTQYF. The chain combines TRBV15 with TRBJ2-3; weak D call: TRBD2 (6 bases). The germline gives CDR1 LNHNV, CDR2 YYDKDF (reference sequence). The CDR3 is made up of 16 amino acids. Trimming took 0 bases from V and 8 from J, leaving 18 bases between them.

The chain combines TRBV4-2 with TRBJ2-3; 9 bases align to TRBD2. Germline V gives CDR1 LGHNA, CDR2 YNFKEQ. V trimming: 0 bases; J trimming: 6 bases; junction bases outside the gene matches: 4. The CDR3 loop spans 15 amino acids. CDR3 in amino acids: CASSQDRRGGDTQYF. The DNA for the CDR3 is TGTGCCAGCAGCCAAGATAGGCGGGGGGGCGATACGCAGTATTTT.

The CDR3 sequence is CASSQPFEAFF. The CDR3 region has the DNA TGTGCCAGCTCACAGCCGTTTGAAGCTTTCTTT. V and J are TRBV6-1 and TRBJ1-1; D not resolved. V shed 8 bases and J shed 7 bases, with 11 bases lying between them. Germline assignment: CDR1 MNHNS and CDR2 SASEGT. The length of the CDR3 is 11 residues.

The J gene is TRBJ2-1, the V gene TRBV6-1; no clear D gene. CDR1 is MNHNS, CDR2 SASEGT, per germline. Trimming took 5 bases from V and 8 from J, leaving 4 bases between them. This CDR3 contains 10 residues. CDR3 nucleotide sequence: TGTGCCAGCAGTAACTATGAGCAGTTCTTC. Encoded protein: CASSNYEQFF.

This CDR3 is CATNPIQGKYVQPQHF. The CDR3 coding sequence is TGTGCCACCAACCCGATCCAGGGGAAGTATGTGCAGCCCCAGCATTTT. The chain links TRBV15 to TRBJ1-5; D perhaps matches TRBD1 (6 bases). The V gene's germline CDR1 is LNHNV and CDR2 YYDKDF (reference sequence). This CDR3 has 16 amino acids. V was cut by 7 bases and J by 7 bases, with 23 bases left in between.

This chain uses TRBV2 with TRBJ2-3; TRBD2 matches 7 bases. V was clipped by 3 bases and J by 6 bases; unmatched bases: 15. The CDR3 runs to 17 residues. Germline V lookup: CDR1 SNHLY, CDR2 FYNNEI. In DNA, the CDR3 is TGTGCCAGCAGTGAGCTCTCTAGCGGTAGGTCAGGTGATACGCAGTATTTT. Translation: CASSELSSGRSGDTQYF.

The chain links TRBV6-5 to TRBJ1-2, with D uncertain. The CDR3 has 13 amino acids. Per germline, CDR1 MNHEY and CDR2 SVGAGI. V was cut by 4 bases and J by 0 bases, with 6 bases left in between. CDR3 bases: TGTGCCAGCAGTTTTACAGCTAACTATGGCTACACCTTC. Its protein is CASSFTANYGYTF.

This clone was counted a single time. The V gene is TRBV5-6, the J gene TRBJ2-3; D may be TRBD2 (5 bases). The CDR3 length is 11 residues. Germline V CDR1 and CDR2: SGHDT, YYEEEE. Trimming cost V 2 bases and J 8 bases, with 6 bases left between them. The CDR3 coding sequence is TGTGCCAGCAGCTTCGGGGTTACGCAGTATTTT. Its translation: CASSFGVTQYF.

The V and J genes are TRBV6-5 and TRBJ2-1; unclear D gene. The CDR3 runs to 16 residues. The V end was cut by 0 bases, the J end by 2 bases, with 11 bases between. The germline V gene has CDR1 MNHEY and CDR2 SVGAGI. Here the CDR3 reads CASSYSGFTTYNEQFF. For the CDR3, the DNA is TGTGCCAGCAGTTACTCGGGCTTCACAACCTACAATGAGCAGTTCTTC.

This chain uses TRBV11-1 with TRBJ1-1; D is possibly TRBD1 (6 bases). CDR1 is SGHAT and CDR2 is FQDESV in the germline V gene (reference sequence). The CDR3 sequence is 16 residues long. V dropped 2 bases and J dropped 2 bases, with 15 bases sitting between them. The CDR3 bases are TGTGCCAGCAGCTTAACGTTTACAGGGATTAACACTGAAGCTTTCTTT. This encodes CASSLTFTGINTEAFF.

The chain employs TRBV28 and TRBJ2-7; 8 nucleotides line up with TRBD1. The V and J ends lost 5 bases and 3 bases, in that order; junction bases with no gene match: 6. The length of the CDR3 is 14 residues. CDR1 MDHEN and CDR2 SYDVKM come from the germline V gene. In nucleotides, the CDR3 is TGTGCCAGCAGTCCGGGGGACAGGTACTACGAGCAGTACTTC. Translation: CASSPGDRYYEQYF.

The chain uses TRBV5-1 and TRBJ2-5, with 9 bases aligning to TRBD2. The V gene end was trimmed by 0 bases and the J gene end by 4 bases; junction bases not matched to a gene: 4. The V gene's germline CDR1 is SGHRS and CDR2 YFSETQ. The CDR3 is 15 residues long. In DNA, the CDR3 is TGCGCCAGCAGCTTGGGTAGCGGGAGTGGAGAGACCCAGTACTTC. This translates into CASSLGSGSGETQYF.

The V and J genes are TRBV11-3 and TRBJ2-2, with D tentatively TRBD1 (6 bases). Germline lookup yields CDR1 SGHNT and CDR2 YENEEA. V lost 6 bases to trimming and J lost 2 bases, with 16 bases between them. The CDR3 is made up of 16 amino acids. This chain's CDR3 is CASSHPGTTNTGELFF. In DNA, the CDR3 is TGTGCCAGCAGTCACCCGGGGACAACAAACACCGGGGAGCTGTTTTTT.

This chain uses TRBV7-9 with TRBJ1-2; possible D gene TRBD1, 6 bases. Germline V gene lookup returns CDR1 SEHNR and CDR2 FQNEAQ (reference sequence). The CDR3 is 14 amino acids. V shed 3 bases and J shed 4 bases, with 12 bases lying between them. The DNA of the CDR3 is TGTGCCAGCAGCTTGGAGACAGGCCTCTATGGCTACACCTTC. This gives the protein CASSLETGLYGYTF.

V gene TRBV19 combines with J gene TRBJ1-2, with no clear D. CDR1 and CDR2 (germline): LNHDA, SQIVND (reference sequence). Trimming pared 3 bases from V and 1 base from J, leaving 3 bases between. This CDR3 spans 12 amino acids. The CDR3 protein is CASSIYNYGYTF. CDR3 nucleotides: TGTGCCAGTAGTATTTATAACTATGGCTACACCTTC.

The V and J genes are TRBV11-3 and TRBJ2-7; no reliable D call. Per germline, CDR1 SGHNT and CDR2 YENEEA. Trimming shortened V by 5 bases and J by 4 bases, and 12 bases separated the two germline ends. The CDR3 extends over 13 amino acids. Here the CDR3 DNA reads TGTGCCAGCAGCCCAGTACCCGGGTACGAGCAGTACTTC. Its protein is CASSPVPGYEQYF.

The V gene is TRBV27, the J gene TRBJ2-7; D possibly corresponds to TRBD1 (5 bases). Trimming stripped 4 bases from V and 2 bases from J, with 24 bases between. The V gene's germline CDR1 is MNHEY and CDR2 SMNVEV (reference sequence). CDR3 size: 18 residues. The CDR3: CASSSLTYGRVGPYEQYF. CDR3 DNA sequence: TGTGCCAGCAGTTCCCTGACATATGGCAGGGTGGGCCCCTACGAGCAGTACTTC.

The genes are TRBV19 and TRBJ2-5; D gene unclear. CDR1 is LNHDA, CDR2 SQIVND, per germline (reference sequence). With 3 bases removed from V and 5 bases from J, the gap between germline ends came to 7 bases. CDR3 length equals 12 residues. CDR3 in amino acids: CASSIIGETQYF. DNA of the CDR3: TGTGCCAGTAGTATCATCGGGGAGACCCAGTACTTC.

This clone came up once. J is TRBJ2-6 and V is TRBV27; 7 nucleotides agree with TRBD2. Germline V gene lookup returns CDR1 MNHEY and CDR2 SMNVEV (reference sequence). This CDR3 spans 19 amino acids. V was pared by 9 bases and J by 4 bases, with 21 bases of the junction left unmatched. DNA of the CDR3: TGTGCCAGGGTAATCCTGGGGGGGAGAGCCCCTTACGGGGCCAACGTCCTGACTTTC. Encoded protein: CARVILGGRAPYGANVLTF.

There are a few counts of this clone. The rearrangement joins TRBV28 to TRBJ2-1, with a weak D call TRBD2 (5 bases). The V gene lost 6 bases and the J gene lost 8 bases, with 14 bases spanning the gap. Germline lookup yields CDR1 MDHEN and CDR2 SYDVKM. The CDR3 is made up of 13 amino acids. The CDR3 DNA is TGTGCCAGCAGGAGCGGAATGCGGCATGAGCAGTTCTTC. Amino acids: CASRSGMRHEQFF.